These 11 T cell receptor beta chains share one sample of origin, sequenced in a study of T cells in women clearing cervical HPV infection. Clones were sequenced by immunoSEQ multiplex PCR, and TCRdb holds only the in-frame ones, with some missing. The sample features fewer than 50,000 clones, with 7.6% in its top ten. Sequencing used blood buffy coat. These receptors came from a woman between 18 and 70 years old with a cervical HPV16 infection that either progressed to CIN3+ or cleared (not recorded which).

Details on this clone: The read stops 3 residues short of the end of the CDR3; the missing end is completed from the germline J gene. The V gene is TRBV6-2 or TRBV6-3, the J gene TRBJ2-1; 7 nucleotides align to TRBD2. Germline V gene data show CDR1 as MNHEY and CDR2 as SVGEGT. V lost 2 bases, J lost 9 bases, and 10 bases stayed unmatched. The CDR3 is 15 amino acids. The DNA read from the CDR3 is TGTGCCAGCAGTTACATTTACTTGGGCGGGGGTGAG. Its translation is CASSYIYLGGGE. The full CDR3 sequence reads CASSYIYLGGGEQFF.

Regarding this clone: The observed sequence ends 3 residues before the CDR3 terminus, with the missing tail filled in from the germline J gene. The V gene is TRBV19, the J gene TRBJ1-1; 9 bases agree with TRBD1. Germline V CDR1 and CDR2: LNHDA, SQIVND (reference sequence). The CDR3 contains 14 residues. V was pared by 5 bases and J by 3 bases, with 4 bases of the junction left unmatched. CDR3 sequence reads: CASSLTGGYTEAFF. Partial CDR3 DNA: TGTGCCAGTAGTCTGACAGGGGGGTACACTGAA.

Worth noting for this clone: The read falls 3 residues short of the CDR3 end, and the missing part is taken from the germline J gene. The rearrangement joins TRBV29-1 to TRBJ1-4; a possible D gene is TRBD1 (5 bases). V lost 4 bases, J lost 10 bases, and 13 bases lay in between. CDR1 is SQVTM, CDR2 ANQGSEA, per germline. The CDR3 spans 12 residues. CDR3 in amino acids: CSVAVQRGKLFF. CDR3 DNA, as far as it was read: TGCAGCGTTGCAGTACAGAGGGGAAAA. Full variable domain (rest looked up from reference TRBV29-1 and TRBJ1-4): SAVISQKPSRDICQRGTSLTIQCQVDSQVTMMFWYRQQPGQSLTLIATANQGSEATYESGFVIDKFPISRPNLTFSTLTVSNMSPEDSSIYLCSVAVQRGKLFFGSGTQLSVL.

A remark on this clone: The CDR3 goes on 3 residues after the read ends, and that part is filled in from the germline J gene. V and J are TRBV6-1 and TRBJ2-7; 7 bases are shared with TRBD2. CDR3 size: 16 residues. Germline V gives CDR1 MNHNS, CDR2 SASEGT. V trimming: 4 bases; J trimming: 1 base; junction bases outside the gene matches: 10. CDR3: CASSVHLAVPSYEQYF. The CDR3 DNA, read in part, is TGTGCCAGCAGTGTCCACCTAGCGGTACCATCCTACGAG.

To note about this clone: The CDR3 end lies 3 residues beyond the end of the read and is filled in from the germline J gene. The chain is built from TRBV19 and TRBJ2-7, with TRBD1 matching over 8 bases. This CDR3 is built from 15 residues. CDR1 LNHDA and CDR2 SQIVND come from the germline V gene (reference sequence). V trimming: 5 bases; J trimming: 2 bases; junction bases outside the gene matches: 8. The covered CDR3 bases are TGTGCCAGTAGTGCTCTGGAACAGGGGGCCTACGAG. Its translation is CASSALEQGAYE. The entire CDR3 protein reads CASSALEQGAYEQYF.

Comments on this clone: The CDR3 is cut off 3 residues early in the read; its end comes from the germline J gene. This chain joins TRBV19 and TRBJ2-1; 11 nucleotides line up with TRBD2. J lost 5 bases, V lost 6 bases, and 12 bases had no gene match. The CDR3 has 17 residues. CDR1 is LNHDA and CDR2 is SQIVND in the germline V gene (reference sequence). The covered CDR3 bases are TGTGCCAGTAGATTTACGCTCGGGACTAGCGGTAACAATGAG. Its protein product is CASRFTLGTSGNNE. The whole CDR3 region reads CASRFTLGTSGNNEQFF.

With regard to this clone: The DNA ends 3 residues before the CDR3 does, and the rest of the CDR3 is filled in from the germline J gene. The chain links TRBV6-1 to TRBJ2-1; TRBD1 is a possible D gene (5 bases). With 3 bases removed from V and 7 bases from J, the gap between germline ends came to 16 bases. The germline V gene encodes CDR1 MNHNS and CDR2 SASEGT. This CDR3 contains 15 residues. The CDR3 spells CASSEQTDLRNEQFF. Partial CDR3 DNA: TGTGCCAGCAGTGAGCAGACAGACCTTAGGAATGAG.

This CDR3 reads CASSYESDGYTF. CDR3 bases read: TGTGCCAGCAGTTACGAGTCAGATGGC. The chain carries TRBV5-6 and TRBJ1-2; D ambiguous. Coverage ceases 3 residues before the CDR3 finishes, and the germline J gene fills in the end. Deletions cut 5 bases from V and 6 bases from J, with 11 bases between. CDR1 is SGHDT and CDR2 is YYEEEE in the germline V gene. The length of the CDR3 is 12 residues.

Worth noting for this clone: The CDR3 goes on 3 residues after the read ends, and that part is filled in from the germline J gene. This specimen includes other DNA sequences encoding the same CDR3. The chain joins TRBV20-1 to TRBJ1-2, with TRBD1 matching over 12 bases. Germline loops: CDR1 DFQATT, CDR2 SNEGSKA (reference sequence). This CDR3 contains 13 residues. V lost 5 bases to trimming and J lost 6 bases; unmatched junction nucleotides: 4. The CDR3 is CSAQGQGADGYTF. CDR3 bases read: TGCAGTGCTCAGGGACAGGGGGCTGATGGC.

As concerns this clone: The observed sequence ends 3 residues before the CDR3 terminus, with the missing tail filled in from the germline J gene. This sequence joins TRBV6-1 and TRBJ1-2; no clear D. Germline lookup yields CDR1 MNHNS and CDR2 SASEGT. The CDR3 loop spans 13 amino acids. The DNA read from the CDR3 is TGTGCCAGCAGTGAAAGTAGGGTTAAGGGC. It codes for CASSESRVKG. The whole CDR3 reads CASSESRVKGYTF.

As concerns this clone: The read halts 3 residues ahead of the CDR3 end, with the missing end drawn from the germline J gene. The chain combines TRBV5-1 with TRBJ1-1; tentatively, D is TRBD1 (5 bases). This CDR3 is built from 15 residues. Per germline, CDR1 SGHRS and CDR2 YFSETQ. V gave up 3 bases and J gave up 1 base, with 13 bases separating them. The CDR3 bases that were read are TGCGCCAGCAGCTCATTTCCCGGGGGGAACACTGAA. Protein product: CASSSFPGGNTE. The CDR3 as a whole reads CASSSFPGGNTEAFF.